This record concerns one TCR beta chain sequence. This sample is part of a study of T cell changes during pregnancy in multiple sclerosis. Measured with immunoSEQ multiplex PCR; TCRdb has only the in-frame clones, and not every one. The table includes around 100,000 clones, just over 90% detected once. The sample was peripheral blood, taken in the second trimester of pregnancy. The clonotype comes from a female donor in good health, enrolled as a control in a pregnancy study.

In nucleotides, the CDR3 is TGTGCCAGCAGCTCCACAGGGGCCACATCATTCTCCTACGAGCAGTACTTC. Protein: CASSSTGATSFSYEQYF. The J gene is TRBJ2-7, the V gene TRBV7-9, with TRBD1 matching over 7 bases. CDR3 size: 17 residues. J was trimmed by 0 bases and V by 4 bases; bases with no gene match: 12. CDR1 and CDR2 (germline): SEHNR, FQNEAQ (reference sequence). Full variable domain (remainder filled in from reference TRBV7-9 and TRBJ2-7): DTGVSQNPRHKITKRGQNVTFRCDPISEHNRLYWYRQTLGQGPEFLTYFQNEAQLEKSRLLSDRFSAERPKGSFSTLEIQRTEQGDSAMYLCASSSTGATSFSYEQYFGPGTRLTVT.